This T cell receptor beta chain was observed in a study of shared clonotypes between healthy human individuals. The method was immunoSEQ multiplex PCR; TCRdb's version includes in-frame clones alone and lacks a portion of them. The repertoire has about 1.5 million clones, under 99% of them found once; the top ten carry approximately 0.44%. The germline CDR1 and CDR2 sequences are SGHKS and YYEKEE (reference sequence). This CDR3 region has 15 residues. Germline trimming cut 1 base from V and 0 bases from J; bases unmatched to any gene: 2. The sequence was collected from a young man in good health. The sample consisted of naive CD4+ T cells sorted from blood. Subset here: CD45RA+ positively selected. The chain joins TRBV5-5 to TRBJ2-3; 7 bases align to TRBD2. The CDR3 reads CASSLPSGSTDTQYF. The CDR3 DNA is TGTGCCAGCAGCTTGCCTAGCGGAAGCACAGATACGCAGTATTTT.